This T cell receptor (beta chain) was sequenced in a study of T cells in tuberculosis. Study-level results: The stringent gate may have excluded weak CD1B-GMM tetramer binders.

The ends were cut back, 4 bases at V and 6 bases at J, with 9 bases in the middle. CDR1 SEHNR and CDR2 FQNEAQ come from the germline V gene (reference sequence). The CDR3 runs to 12 residues. Sorting used thawed, overnight-rested PBMC stained with anti-CD3, a viability dye and GMM-loaded CD1B tetramer. The lipid loaded on the CD1B tetramers was C32 glucose monomycolate from Rhodococcus equi. Libraries were prepared by immunoSEQ multiplex PCR; TCRdb keeps only in-frame clonotypes and omits some of them. The sample lists approximately 60,000 clones; approximately 80% were seen once. This TCR was recovered from an adult woman with latent tuberculosis. The sample consisted of CD1b-GMM tetramer-negative cells sorted from PBMCs. The chain couples TRBV7-9 to TRBJ1-1; D uncertain. CDR3 amino acids: CASSSDYPEAFF. CDR3 DNA: TGTGCCAGCAGCTCAGACTATCCTGAAGCTTTCTTT. Full variable domain (outside the CDR3, taken from reference TRBV7-9 and TRBJ1-1): DTGVSQNPRHKITKRGQNVTFRCDPISEHNRLYWYRQTLGQGPEFLTYFQNEAQLEKSRLLSDRFSAERPKGSFSTLEIQRTEQGDSAMYLCASSSDYPEAFFGQGTRLTVV.